These 30 T cell receptor beta chains share one sample of origin, sequenced in a study of breast tumors, draining lymph nodes, adjacent tissues. MiXCR was run by TCRdb on the multiplex PCR reads, yielding one entry per CDR3 protein. Among under 350,000 distinct CDR3 sequences listed, 30% were seen once. Breast cancer patients provided tissue from their axillary draining lymph nodes. Sequencing was performed on axillary lymph node tissue. Receptor source: a female donor with breast cancer. Some clones in this sample may be carry-over from other donors' samples.

This clonotype was counted many times. The chain employs TRBV5-1 and TRBJ2-7, with a weak D call TRBD2 (6 bases). V shed 0 bases and J shed 1 base, with 11 bases lying between them. The V gene's germline CDR1 is SGHRS and CDR2 YFSETQ. There are 15 residues in the CDR3. The CDR3, as DNA: TGCGCCAGCAGCTTGGGGCACGGGGGTTCCTACGAGCAGTACTTC. Translation: CASSLGHGGSYEQYF.

The CDR3 DNA reads as TGCGCCAGCAGCTTACCGGGACAGGGACCCCCGGATACGCAGTATTTT. Its translation is CASSLPGQGPPDTQYF. The genes are TRBV5-1 and TRBJ2-3; 9 nucleotides agree with TRBD1. The CDR3 is 16 residues long. From germline, CDR1 is SGHRS and CDR2 YFSETQ. The J segment lost 6 bases and the V segment lost 2 bases, leaving 10 bases of the junction unmatched.

There are many counts of this clonotype. This chain uses TRBV10-3 with TRBJ2-2; perhaps TRBD2 as D (6 bases). V was trimmed by 10 bases and J by 0 bases, leaving 12 bases between them. The CDR3 length is 14 residues. Germline V lookup: CDR1 ENHRY, CDR2 SYGVKD. CDR3 coding DNA: TGTGCCACAACTAGCACCGCGAACACCGGGGAGCTGTTTTTT. Its protein is CATTSTANTGELFF.

The chain combines TRBV7-3 with TRBJ2-5, with TRBD2 identical over 15 bases. This CDR3 comprises 18 residues. Germline V CDR1 and CDR2: SGHTA, FQGTGA. The trim removed 5 bases at V and 5 bases at J, leaving 12 bases unmatched. The CDR3, as DNA: TGTGCCAGCAGCCAAGGACTAGCGGGAGGGCCGAGTCAGGAGACCCAGTACTTC. This gives the protein CASSQGLAGGPSQETQYF. The full variable domain, rest sourced from reference TRBV7-3 and TRBJ2-5, is GAGVSQTPSNKVTEKGKYVELRCDPISGHTALYWYRQSLGQGPEFLIYFQGTGAADDSGLPNDRFFAVRPEGSVSTLKIQRTERGDSAVYLCASSQGLAGGPSQETQYFGPGTRLLVL.

The gene calls are TRBV10-2 and TRBJ1-3; 7 nucleotides align to TRBD1. The CDR3 contains 14 residues. J gave up 2 bases and V 5 bases, and 3 bases lay outside the gene matches. Germline V gives CDR1 WSHSY, CDR2 SAAADI. The CDR3 loop is CASSHQGAGNTIYF. As DNA, the CDR3 is TGCGCCAGCAGTCACCAGGGGGCTGGAAACACCATATATTTT.

This clonotype was detected a few times. V usage is TRBV27 and J usage is TRBJ1-4, with D possibly matching TRBD1 (6 bases). Trimming stripped 6 bases from V and 4 bases from J, with 21 bases between. This CDR3 comprises 17 residues. Germline CDR1 and CDR2: MNHEY and SMNVEV (reference sequence). CDR3 protein: CASRSFRSGALNEKLFF. CDR3 DNA sequence: TGTGCCAGCAGGAGTTTTAGGTCAGGGGCGCTTAATGAAAAACTGTTTTTT.

This clonotype showed up many times. The chain carries TRBV4-2 and TRBJ2-3; D uncertain. V was trimmed by 0 bases and J by 0 bases, leaving 10 bases between them. Germline V CDR1 and CDR2: LGHNA, YNFKEQ. This CDR3 is built from 16 residues. This CDR3 is CASSQELSLSTDTQYF. The CDR3 coding sequence is TGTGCCAGCAGCCAAGAGTTGTCCCTTAGCACAGATACGCAGTATTTT.

Regarding this clonotype: An end of the junction does not agree with germline; a read error may underlie this. V usage is TRBV20-1 and J usage is TRBJ2-5; tentatively, D is TRBD2 (6 bases). The CDR3 has 15 amino acids. CDR1 and CDR2 from the germline V gene are DFQATT and SNEGSKA (reference sequence). In DNA form, the CDR3 reads TGCAGCGCTAGCGATGGGCGAGGGATTTTAGAGACCCAGTACTTC. The encoded protein is CSASDGRGILETQYF.

This clonotype was seen ten or more times. The genes are TRBV12-3 or TRBV12-4 and TRBJ2-7; tentatively, D is TRBD1 or TRBD2 (5 bases each). The CDR3 has 14 residues. The V and J ends lost 3 bases and 3 bases respectively, with 12 bases between them. Here the CDR3 reads CASSFRDGYYEQYF. The CDR3 DNA reads as TGTGCCAGCAGTTTCAGGGACGGATACTACGAGCAGTACTTC.

This clonotype was seen a few times. This chain uses TRBV27 with TRBJ2-3; 9 nucleotides line up with TRBD1. The CDR3 consists of 15 residues. V lost 5 bases to trimming and J lost 1 base; unmatched junction nucleotides: 4. The germline V gene has CDR1 MNHEY and CDR2 SMNVEV (reference sequence). CDR3 region: CASSRWTGGTDTQYF. For the CDR3, the DNA is TGTGCCAGCAGTCGCTGGACAGGGGGCACAGATACGCAGTATTTT.

Concerning this clonotype itself: A read error is possible here, since a much larger clone lies one base away. The chain employs TRBV20-1 and TRBJ1-2; D is unresolved. Germline CDR1 is DFQATT and CDR2 is SNEGSKA (reference sequence). The CDR3 sequence is 14 residues long. The CDR3 sequence: CSAREGLRLDGCTF. CDR3 nucleotide sequence: TGCAGTGCTAGAGAAGGGCTTAGACTGGATGGCTGCACCTTC.

This clonotype was observed a few times. This chain uses TRBV28 with TRBJ1-3; D is unclear. This CDR3 is 15 amino acids long. V was clipped by 5 bases and J by 4 bases, with 15 bases between them. Germline V gene data show CDR1 as MDHEN and CDR2 as SYDVKM. CDR3 loop: CASSPLNSPGNTIYF. CDR3 nucleotide sequence: TGTGCCAGCAGTCCACTAAACAGTCCCGGAAACACCATATATTTT.

In its sample, this clonotype was seen a few times. This may stem from a read error, because a much larger clone lies one nucleotide away. The chain recombines TRBV20-1 with TRBJ1-3; D is unclear. The length of the CDR3 is 14 residues. The germline V gene has CDR1 DFQATT and CDR2 SNEGSKA (reference sequence). CDR3 nucleotides: TGCAGTGTCCAAAAACAGCAATCTGGAAACACCGTATATTTT. It specifies CSVQKQQSGNTVYF.

The table lists this clonotype with a few counts. This may be a read error: a much more frequent sequence differs by one nucleotide. The gene calls are TRBV6-5 and TRBJ1-6; D remains ambiguous. This CDR3 spans 14 amino acids. CDR1 and CDR2 from the germline V gene are MNHEY and SVGAGI. V lost 6 bases and J lost 0, with 6 bases in between. As DNA, the CDR3 is TGTGCCAGCAGGCAGAGCTCCTATAATTCACCCCTCCACTTT. Translating gives CASRQSSYNSPLHF.

There are many counts of this clonotype. J is TRBJ2-3 and V is TRBV9, with 7 bases fitting TRBD2. This CDR3 contains 14 residues. V lost 5 bases to trimming and J lost 4 bases; unmatched junction nucleotides: 7. Germline loops: CDR1 SGDLS, CDR2 YYNGEE. CDR3 protein: CASRGGSPPDTQYF. CDR3 sequence (DNA): TGTGCCAGCAGGGGGGGGAGTCCCCCAGATACGCAGTATTTT.

A remark on this clonotype: The CDR3 does not close with the conserved phenylalanine or tryptophan, likely indicating a read error. The limits of the CDR3 on the DNA are not certain, so only TCRdb's listed CDR3 is given. This rearrangement joins TRBV2 to TRBJ1-5; TRBD1, the table's D call, was not compared with the DNA. Per the germline V gene, CDR1 is SNHLY and CDR2 is FYNNEI. Including both end residues, the CDR3 is 8 amino acids long. The CDR3 reads CASSAGQS.

At least ten counts were recorded for this clonotype. CDR3 DNA sequence: TGTGCCAGCACCCTGCATGGGGGACCCGACACAGATACGCAGTATTTT. Protein: CASTLHGGPDTDTQYF. The chain uses TRBV25-1 and TRBJ2-3; D might be TRBD1 or TRBD2, each matching 5 bases. Germline V CDR1 and CDR2: MGHDK, SYGVNS. The CDR3 contains 16 residues. With 7 bases removed from V and 2 bases from J, the gap between germline ends came to 19 bases.

About this clonotype itself: A read error may account for a junction end that differs from germline. J is TRBJ2-7 and V is TRBV12-3 or TRBV12-4; TRBD2 matches 12 bases. The CDR3 covers 13 residues. CDR3 nucleotides: TGTGCCAGCACCTGGGGACTAGCGGGCGAGCAGCACTTC. Its translation: CASTWGLAGEQHF.

As concerns this clonotype: A clone one base away is much larger, so this may be a read error. V usage is TRBV11-3 and J usage is TRBJ2-7; perhaps TRBD2 as D (5 bases). From germline, CDR1 is SGHNT and CDR2 YENEEA. Trimming took off 5 bases at V and 6 bases at J, with 17 bases between the two ends. The CDR3 spans 14 residues. Here the CDR3 reads CASSPRGSDCEQYF. In DNA, the CDR3 is TGTGCCAGCAGCCCCCGTGGTAGCGACTGCGAGCAGTACTTC. Complete variable domain (other parts from reference TRBV11-3 and TRBJ2-7): EAGVVQSPRYKIIEKKQPVAFWCNPISGHNTLYWYLQNLGQGPELLIRYENEEAVDDSQLPKDRFSAERLKGVDSTLKIQPAELGDSAVYLCASSPRGSDCEQYFGPGTRLTVT.

In the case of this clonotype: The final CDR3 position lacks the conserved phenylalanine or tryptophan, pointing to a likely read error. This chain connects TRBV7-3 to TRBJ2-7; maybe TRBD2 (6 bases). CDR1 and CDR2 from the germline V gene are SGHTA and FQGTGA. V shed 0 bases and J shed 4 bases, with 10 bases lying between them. The CDR3 is 14 residues long. The DNA for the CDR3 is TGTGCCAGCAGCTTAACGGGCGGGATGTACGAGCAGTACCTC. Translating it yields CASSLTGGMYEQYL.

In its sample, this clonotype was seen many times. This sequence joins TRBV20-1 and TRBJ1-4; perhaps TRBD1 as D (5 bases). Trimming took 0 bases from V and 12 from J, leaving 20 bases between them. This CDR3 has 15 amino acids. Looked up from germline, CDR1 is DFQATT and CDR2 is SNEGSKA (reference sequence). CDR3 region: CSARDPQGPSRELFF. Here the CDR3 DNA reads TGCAGTGCTAGAGATCCTCAGGGACCGTCCAGGGAACTGTTTTTT.

This chain joins TRBV5-4 and TRBJ2-3; possibly TRBD2 for D (6 bases). CDR3 size: 15 residues. The V gene lost 2 bases and the J gene lost 0 bases, with 10 bases spanning the gap. CDR1 is SGHNT and CDR2 is YYREEE in the germline V gene (reference sequence). CDR3 amino acids: CASSFDGGSTDTQYF. Here the CDR3 DNA reads TGTGCCAGCAGCTTTGATGGGGGGAGCACAGATACGCAGTATTTT.

For this clonotype: This could be a read error, since a much larger clone is one nucleotide away. This chain's CDR3 is CASSMGAASQQFYNEQFF. In DNA, the CDR3 is TGTGCCAGTAGTATGGGTGCGGCTAGCCAGCAGTTCTACAATGAGCAGTTCTTC. The genes are TRBV19 and TRBJ2-1, with D tentatively TRBD2 (5 bases). V was shortened by 3 bases and J by 3 bases, with 21 bases between the two germline ends. CDR3 length equals 18 residues. CDR1 is LNHDA, CDR2 SQIVND, per germline (reference sequence).

A note on this clonotype: A read error may be the cause here, since a much bigger clone is one base away. As DNA, the CDR3 is TGTGCCAGCAGCTCGCAACAGGGGCCATACGAGCAGTACTTC. Protein sequence: CASSSQQGPYEQYF. This chain joins TRBV11-3 and TRBJ2-7; 7 nucleotides agree with TRBD1. CDR1 and CDR2 (germline): SGHNT, YENEEA. J was trimmed by 4 bases and V by 4 bases; bases with no gene match: 7. CDR3 length: 14 amino acids.

Concerning this clonotype itself: One end of the junction does not line up with germline, which may come from a read error. The rearrangement joins TRBV24-1 to TRBJ2-2; TRBD2 is a possible D gene (6 bases). The CDR3 runs 15 residues. Germline lookup yields CDR1 KGHDR and CDR2 SFDVKD. The CDR3 bases are TGTGCCACCAGTTCTCGCGGGGCGAACCCCGGGGGGCTGTTTTTT. Translated, it gives CATSSRGANPGGLFF.

This clonotype was observed many times. This sequence joins TRBV10-3 and TRBJ2-3; possible D gene TRBD1, 7 bases. The CDR3 spans 15 residues. The V and J ends lost 3 bases and 3 bases respectively, with 13 bases between them. Per the germline V gene, CDR1 is ENHRY and CDR2 is SYGVKD. The CDR3 loop reads CAISDYRGGTDTQYF. The CDR3 bases are TGTGCCATCAGTGACTACAGGGGAGGAACAGATACGCAGTATTTT.

Turning to this clonotype: This may be a read error, as it is one base from a much larger clone. The rearrangement joins TRBV6-4 to TRBJ2-7, with D uncertain. Trimming took 5 bases from V and 2 from J, leaving 10 bases between them. Germline V gene sequence: CDR1 MRHNA, CDR2 SNTAGT. The CDR3 covers 13 residues. In nucleotides, the CDR3 is TGTGCCAGCAGTCACCAGGTTACCTACGAGCAGTACTTC. This sequence encodes CASSHQVTYEQYF.

This clonotype was seen at least ten times. This chain links TRBV24-1 with TRBJ2-7; possible D gene TRBD1, 5 bases. Germline CDR1 is KGHDR and CDR2 is SFDVKD. V lost 0 bases to trimming and J lost 1 base, with 21 bases between them. The CDR3 totals 19 residues. The DNA for the CDR3 is TGTGCCACCAGTGATTTGAGGAAAATATTAGGGGTTGATTCCTACGAGCAGTACTTC. Protein sequence: CATSDLRKILGVDSYEQYF.

The V and J genes are TRBV7-9 and TRBJ1-1; weak D call: TRBD1 (5 bases). Germline CDR1 reads SEHNR; CDR2 reads FQNEAQ (reference sequence). The CDR3 has 11 residues. The ends were cut back, 4 bases at V and 6 bases at J, with 6 bases in the middle. CDR3 sequence (DNA): TGTGCCAGCAGCTCGACAGCTGAAGCTTTCTTT. Encoded protein: CASSSTAEAFF. Full variable domain (remainder filled in from reference TRBV7-9 and TRBJ1-1): DTGVSQNPRHKITKRGQNVTFRCDPISEHNRLYWYRQTLGQGPEFLTYFQNEAQLEKSRLLSDRFSAERPKGSFSTLEIQRTEQGDSAMYLCASSSTAEAFFGQGTRLTVV.

This clonotype occurred a few times. With a much larger clone just one base away, this may be a read error. This chain joins TRBV20-1 and TRBJ2-7, with D possibly matching TRBD2 (6 bases). The CDR3 spans 14 residues. Germline V gene data show CDR1 as DFQATT and CDR2 as SNEGSKA (reference sequence). The V end lost 5 bases, the J end lost 6 bases, and 20 bases lay between the germline ends. The CDR3 spells CSALPSVGGSEQYF. DNA of the CDR3: TGCAGTGCTCTTCCGAGCGTGGGGGGTTCCGAGCAGTACTTC.